What follows is one T cell receptor beta chain and its context. Germline CDR1 and CDR2: WSHSY and SAAADI. V shed 6 bases, J shed 4 bases, and the junction held 13 bases outside the gene matches. The CDR3 loop spans 16 amino acids. The sample belongs to a study of blood T cell repertoires in COVID-19. The table came from immunoSEQ multiplex PCR; TCRdb's copy has only in-frame clones and leaves some out. The table records about 210,000 clones, about 86% of them present only once. This receptor was identified in a woman between 45 and 60 years old with acute COVID-19. The specimen sequenced was PBMCs or T cells enriched from blood (not recorded which). The V gene is TRBV10-2, the J gene TRBJ1-2; 8 bases match TRBD1. The CDR3 DNA sequence: TGCGCCAGCAGAGATGGACAGGGAACTGTAACCTATGGCTACACCTTC. Its protein is CASRDGQGTVTYGYTF.